The 21 T cell receptor beta chains given below trace back to one sample, sequenced in a study of blood T cell repertoires in COVID-19. Sequencing used immunoSEQ multiplex PCR; TCRdb keeps in-frame clones, though not all of them. Among some 200,000 clones listed, 85% to 90% were seen once. What was sequenced was peripheral blood. The receptors come from a man of 80 years or more with acute or convalescent COVID-19.

The chain recombines TRBV6-2 or TRBV6-3 with TRBJ1-5, with a possible D match to TRBD1 (5 bases). The V end was cut by 2 bases, the J end by 2 bases, with 16 bases between. This CDR3 is 17 amino acids long. The germline CDR1 and CDR2 sequences are MNHEY and SVGEGT. The CDR3 here is CASSYARLGLGNQPQHF. DNA of the CDR3: TGTGCCAGCAGTTACGCGCGTTTGGGGCTTGGCAATCAGCCCCAGCATTTT.

The chain uses TRBV11-1 and TRBJ1-1, with 8 bases matching TRBD1. The CDR3 length is 15 residues. Looked up from germline, CDR1 is SGHAT and CDR2 is FQDESV (reference sequence). The V gene end was trimmed by 4 bases and the J gene end by 2 bases; junction bases not matched to a gene: 6. CDR3 region: CASSSRTGKNTEAFF. The CDR3 DNA sequence: TGTGCCAGCAGCTCTCGGACAGGGAAAAACACTGAAGCTTTCTTT.

The chain uses TRBV5-1 and TRBJ2-7; a possible D gene is TRBD1 (5 bases). This CDR3 region has 14 residues. Germline V gives CDR1 SGHRS, CDR2 YFSETQ. Trimming took off 5 bases at V and 0 bases at J, with 12 bases between the two ends. DNA for the CDR3: TGCGCCAGCAGTTATGGCGACAGCTCCTACGAGCAGTACGTC. Translated: CASSYGDSSYEQYV.

The count of this clone is one. The rearrangement joins TRBV7-6 to TRBJ1-6, with unresolved D. Germline CDR1 reads SGHVS; CDR2 reads FNYEAQ. The germline V and J ends were trimmed by 4 bases and 5 bases, with 15 bases remaining between them. The CDR3 totals 16 residues. This CDR3 reads CASSSSIEAHNSPLHF. The CDR3 bases are TGTGCCAGCAGCTCTAGTATTGAGGCGCATAATTCACCCCTCCACTTT.

The chain uses TRBV27 and TRBJ2-7, with a weak D call TRBD1 (6 bases). Trimming stripped 3 bases from V and 7 bases from J, with 16 bases between. The CDR3 runs to 14 residues. CDR1 and CDR2 (germline): MNHEY, SMNVEV (reference sequence). CDR3 amino acids: CASSLYGDIREQYV. Here the CDR3 DNA reads TGTGCCAGCAGTTTGTATGGGGACATAAGGGAGCAGTACGTC.

The chain links TRBV11-2 to TRBJ1-1; TRBD1 matches 10 bases. With 4 bases clipped from V and 10 bases from J, the junction kept 6 bases outside the gene matches. Germline CDR1 and CDR2: SGHAT and FQNNGV. This CDR3 spans 13 amino acids. CDR3 DNA: TGTGCCAGCAGCTCTGACAGGGGGCTACGAGCTTTCTTT. Translation: CASSSDRGLRAFF.

The V call is TRBV7-2, the J call TRBJ2-1, with a possible D match to TRBD2 (6 bases). Germline-derived CDR1 and CDR2 are SGHTA and FQGNSA. The CDR3 extends over 15 amino acids. V dropped 1 base and J dropped 4 bases, with 11 bases sitting between them. The CDR3 coding sequence is TGTGCCAGCAGCTTAGTGTCTAGCGCTTACAATGAGCAGTTCTTC. It encodes CASSLVSSAYNEQFF.

This clone has a single count. This sequence joins TRBV6-6 and TRBJ1-1; 10 nucleotides agree with TRBD1. The CDR3 loop spans 14 amino acids. Per germline, CDR1 MNHNY and CDR2 SVGAGI (reference sequence). With V trimmed by 5 bases and J by 6 bases, 6 bases remained unmatched. CDR3 bases: TGTGCCAGCAGTCAGGGACAGGGGTCTCCTGAAGCTTTCTTT. It specifies CASSQGQGSPEAFF.

The chain couples TRBV6-1 to TRBJ2-2; 9 bases fit TRBD1. From germline, CDR1 is MNHNS and CDR2 SASEGT. Unmatched junction bases numbered 7, after V lost 3 bases and J lost 5 bases. This CDR3 has 16 amino acids. CDR3 sequence reads: CASSDRMGQGTGELFF. The CDR3 DNA sequence: TGTGCCAGCAGTGATCGGATGGGACAGGGTACCGGGGAGCTGTTTTTT.

V is TRBV30 and J is TRBJ2-7; D unresolved. The V gene lost 0 bases and the J gene lost 6 bases, with 12 bases spanning the gap. The CDR3 totals 13 residues. Germline CDR1 is GTSNPN and CDR2 is SVGIG (reference sequence). CDR3 residues: CAWSVQSLFEQYF. The CDR3 DNA is TGTGCCTGGAGTGTACAATCTTTGTTCGAGCAGTACTTC.

This chain joins TRBV6-6 and TRBJ2-7; 7 positions agree with TRBD2. Unmatched junction bases numbered 10, after V lost 8 bases and J lost 9 bases. The CDR3 is 12 amino acids. Germline V lookup: CDR1 MNHNY, CDR2 SVGAGI (reference sequence). The CDR3 coding sequence is TGTGCCAGCCCCCCGGGGAGGGTTCGGCAGTACTTC. Its protein is CASPPGRVRQYF.

V is TRBV18 and J is TRBJ2-1, with D uncertain. CDR1 KGHSH and CDR2 LQKENI come from the germline V gene. This CDR3 region has 15 residues. V dropped 0 bases and J dropped 4 bases, with 10 bases sitting between them. CDR3 DNA: TGTGCCAGCTCACCACCGAATGGCGGTTACAATGAGCAGTTCTTC. Translating gives CASSPPNGGYNEQFF.

This clone occurred once. This sequence joins TRBV7-2 and TRBJ2-1; D is possibly TRBD2 (6 bases). CDR1 and CDR2 (germline): SGHTA, FQGNSA. The CDR3 is made up of 13 amino acids. Trimming cost V 10 bases and J 8 bases, with 18 bases left between them. CDR3 nucleotides: TGTGCCACCAATAGCGGCTTGGGGTATGAGCAGTTCTTC. Amino acid sequence: CATNSGLGYEQFF.

The chain links TRBV5-1 to TRBJ1-1; tentative D call: TRBD1 (6 bases). The length of the CDR3 is 15 residues. V lost 0 bases and J 0 bases, leaving 9 bases between the germline ends. CDR1 SGHRS and CDR2 YFSETQ come from the germline V gene. The CDR3 sequence is CASSLETGLNTEAFF. The CDR3, as DNA: TGCGCCAGCAGCTTGGAAACAGGGTTGAACACTGAAGCTTTCTTT.

This clone was observed a handful of times. The chain employs TRBV27 and TRBJ2-7; the match to TRBD1 covers 8 bases. CDR3 length: 17 amino acids. Germline V CDR1 and CDR2: MNHEY, SMNVEV (reference sequence). V shed 6 bases, J shed 2 bases, and the junction held 15 bases outside the gene matches. The CDR3 sequence: CASRSKTGTGLTYEQYF. In nucleotides, the CDR3 is TGTGCCAGCAGATCGAAGACCGGGACAGGACTTACCTACGAGCAGTACTTC.

The J gene is TRBJ1-1, the V gene TRBV11-3; 11 bases line up with TRBD1. Trimming at V came to 3 bases and at J to 4 bases, leaving 4 bases not matched to a gene. CDR3 size: 15 residues. Germline V gene data show CDR1 as SGHNT and CDR2 as YENEEA. The CDR3 protein is CASSLTGTGGTEAFF. The CDR3 coding sequence is TGTGCCAGCAGCTTGACCGGGACAGGGGGCACTGAAGCTTTCTTT.

The CDR3 sequence is CASSPPGGIGYTF. In DNA, the CDR3 is TGTGCCAGCAGCCCCCCCGGGGGGATTGGCTACACCTTC. This sequence joins TRBV3-1 (or the pseudogene TRBV3-2) and TRBJ1-2, with D perhaps TRBD1 (5 bases). Germline CDR1 reads LGHDT; CDR2 reads YNNKEL (reference sequence). The CDR3 totals 13 residues. V was pared by 4 bases and J by 7 bases, with 13 bases between.

V is TRBV27 and J is TRBJ2-5; 9 bases are a match to TRBD2. The CDR3 has 15 amino acids. The germline V gene encodes CDR1 MNHEY and CDR2 SMNVEV (reference sequence). Trimming cost V 5 bases and J 5 bases; bases outside gene matches: 9. CDR3 DNA sequence: TGTGCCAGCAGTAGGATAGCGGGAGTCGGGGAGACCCAGTACTTC. It codes for CASSRIAGVGETQYF.

This clone was seen just once. This chain connects TRBV7-6 to TRBJ2-1; TRBD2 agrees at 10 bases. The CDR3 contains 15 residues. Germline V gives CDR1 SGHVS, CDR2 FNYEAQ. V was pared by 5 bases and J by 3 bases, with 4 bases of the junction left unmatched. The CDR3 region is CASSRSGGLYNEQFF. The DNA for the CDR3 is TGTGCCAGCAGCCGTAGCGGGGGGCTCTACAATGAGCAGTTCTTC.

The V and J genes are TRBV7-3 and TRBJ2-3, with TRBD2 as a possible D gene (6 bases). Germline CDR1 SGHTA, CDR2 FQGTGA. V dropped 3 bases and J dropped 0 bases, with 10 bases sitting between them. The CDR3 has 15 amino acids. CDR3 in DNA: TGTGCCAGCAGCTTTGGGGGGATGAGCACAGATACGCAGTATTTT. Protein: CASSFGGMSTDTQYF.

Only one count was recorded for this clone. The chain uses TRBV28 and TRBJ2-1; 7 positions match TRBD1. J was trimmed by 8 bases and V by 6 bases; bases with no gene match: 7. Germline CDR1 reads MDHEN; CDR2 reads SYDVKM. The CDR3 is 13 residues long. CDR3 bases: TGTGCCAGCAGCCGACAGGGTTGGCATGAGCAGTTCTTC. It codes for CASSRQGWHEQFF.